Listed here are 27 T cell receptor beta chains from one sample, sequenced in a study of shared clonotypes between healthy human individuals. The repertoire was sequenced with immunoSEQ multiplex PCR; TCRdb's copy has only in-frame clones and lacks some. The sample lists about 480,000 clones, 60% to 80% occurring once. The sample was PBMCs. All receptors derive from a middle-aged woman in good health. Some clones in this sample may be carry-over from other donors' samples.

The rearrangement joins TRBV18 to TRBJ2-1, with 9 bases aligning to TRBD2. There are 15 residues in the CDR3. With V trimmed by 3 bases and J by 6 bases, 6 bases remained unmatched. In germline, CDR1 is KGHSH, CDR2 LQKENI. The CDR3 region is CASSPGLARLNEQFF. CDR3 nucleotides: TGTGCCAGCTCACCGGGACTAGCCCGACTCAATGAGCAGTTCTTC.

Concerning this clone: This sequence may be a read error, since a much larger clone differs from it by one base. The chain is built from TRBV25-1 and TRBJ1-1, with a tentative D call TRBD1 (5 bases). Trimming stripped 6 bases from V and 1 base from J, with 15 bases between. The CDR3 is made up of 15 amino acids. Germline V gives CDR1 MGHDK, CDR2 SYGVNS. The DNA of the CDR3 is TGTGCCAGCAGGCCAAGATGGGGGACGAACACTGAAGCTTTCTTT. Translated: CASRPRWGTNTEAFF.

The chain couples TRBV7-3 to TRBJ2-1; 14 positions agree with TRBD2. Losses at the gene ends were 3 bases for V and 7 bases for J; bases not matched to a gene: 2. CDR1 SGHTA and CDR2 FQGTGA come from the germline V gene. The CDR3 is 15 amino acids. CDR3 in DNA: TGTGCCAGCAGCTTGGGACTAGCGGGAGAAAATGAGCAGTTCTTC. It encodes CASSLGLAGENEQFF.

The CDR3 loop is CAWSVLGQGAPLHF. The CDR3 nucleotides read TGTGCCTGGAGTGTACTGGGACAGGGGGCACCCCTCCACTTT. The rearrangement joins TRBV30 to TRBJ1-6; 11 bases are shared with TRBD1. The CDR3 length is 14 residues. Losses at the gene ends were 0 bases for V and 11 bases for J; bases not matched to a gene: 3. The germline V gene has CDR1 GTSNPN and CDR2 SVGIG (reference sequence).

The gene calls are TRBV28 and TRBJ2-7; TRBD2 matches at 11 bases. Germline trimming cut 3 bases from V and 4 bases from J; bases unmatched to any gene: 5. CDR1 MDHEN and CDR2 SYDVKM come from the germline V gene. The CDR3 runs to 15 residues. CDR3 loop: CASSLILAGVYEQYF. The CDR3 nucleotides read TGTGCCAGCAGTTTGATACTAGCGGGAGTGTACGAGCAGTACTTC.

The rearrangement links TRBV5-1 to TRBJ2-4; TRBD2 aligns across 16 bases. The CDR3 totals 19 residues. The germline V gene encodes CDR1 SGHRS and CDR2 YFSETQ. J gave up 0 bases and V 5 bases, and 8 bases lay outside the gene matches. The CDR3: CASRAAGTSGRAAKNIQYF. The CDR3 DNA reads TGCGCCAGCAGAGCCGCCGGGACTAGCGGGAGGGCAGCCAAAAACATTCAGTACTTC. Variable domain in full (rest from reference TRBV5-1 and TRBJ2-4): KAGVTQTPRYLIKTRGQQVTLSCSPISGHRSVSWYQQTPGQGLQFLFEYFSETQRNKGNFPGRFSGRQFSNSRSEMNVSTLELGDSALYLCASRAAGTSGRAAKNIQYFGAGTRLSVL.

The chain couples TRBV6-7 to TRBJ2-1, with TRBD2 identical over 7 bases. TRBV6-7 is an ORF, with its function uncertain. The V and J ends lost 7 bases and 0 bases, in that order; junction bases with no gene match: 9. The CDR3 runs to 16 residues. Here the CDR3 DNA reads TGTGCCAGCAAAACTCTAGCGGCTTACTCCTACAATGAGCAGTTCTTC. This codes for CASKTLAAYSYNEQFF.

The chain uses TRBV6-4 and TRBJ1-5; no reliable D call. CDR1 MRHNA and CDR2 SNTAGT come from the germline V gene. CDR3 size: 13 residues. V gave up 6 bases and J gave up 1 base, with 7 bases separating them. The CDR3 coding sequence is TGTGCCAGCAGCTGGGAGAGCAATCAGCCCCAGCATTTT. This gives the protein CASSWESNQPQHF.

V gene TRBV19 combines with J gene TRBJ2-7; the match to TRBD2 covers 8 bases. The CDR3 spans 13 residues. Germline V gives CDR1 LNHDA, CDR2 SQIVND (reference sequence). Losses at the gene ends were 6 bases for V and 3 bases for J; bases not matched to a gene: 4. The CDR3 nucleotides are TGTGCCAGTAGCCCGGGACTAGGCTACGAGCAGTACTTC. It specifies CASSPGLGYEQYF.

The chain employs TRBV2 and TRBJ2-3; 8 bases are a match to TRBD1. The CDR3 totals 14 residues. Germline CDR1 and CDR2: SNHLY and FYNNEI. V trimming: 3 bases; J trimming: 1 base; junction bases outside the gene matches: 0. The CDR3 loop is CASSEDRGTDTQYF. The CDR3, as DNA: TGTGCCAGCAGTGAGGACAGGGGCACAGATACGCAGTATTTT.

The chain links TRBV7-2 to TRBJ2-7, with D perhaps matching TRBD1 or TRBD2 (5 bases each). V lost 0 bases to trimming and J lost 5 bases, with 14 bases between them. Per germline, CDR1 SGHTA and CDR2 FQGNSA. CDR3 length equals 15 residues. Here the CDR3 DNA reads TGTGCCAGCAGCTTAGCAAAGGGGCGGGTCGACGAGCAGTACTTC. Translated, it gives CASSLAKGRVDEQYF.

The rearrangement links TRBV28 to TRBJ2-2; the match to TRBD2 covers 13 bases. Germline CDR1 reads MDHEN; CDR2 reads SYDVKM. The CDR3 loop spans 18 amino acids. After removal of 1 base from V and 7 bases from J, the junction contained 9 bases not matched to a gene. In nucleotides, the CDR3 is TGTGCCAGCAGTTTATATGGACTAGCGGGAGTTATGGTCGGGGAGCTGTTTTTT. As protein: CASSLYGLAGVMVGELFF.

The chain carries TRBV7-2 and TRBJ1-4; TRBD1 matches at 10 bases. Germline CDR1 SGHTA, CDR2 FQGNSA. The V and J ends lost 2 bases and 0 bases, in that order; junction bases with no gene match: 3. This CDR3 spans 17 amino acids. CDR3 in amino acids: CASSLRTGGSTNEKLFF. The DNA of the CDR3 is TGTGCCAGCAGCTTAAGGACAGGGGGATCAACTAATGAAAAACTGTTTTTT. Looking up the rest from reference TRBV7-2 and TRBJ1-4 gives the full variable domain: GAGVSQSPSNKVTEKGKDVELRCDPISGHTALYWYRQSLGQGLEFLIYFQGNSAPDKSGLPSDRFSAERTGGSVSTLTIQRTQQEDSAVYLCASSLRTGGSTNEKLFFGSGTQLSVL.

This chain connects TRBV10-3 to TRBJ2-3; either TRBD1 or TRBD2 may supply D (5 bases each). V was cut by 2 bases and J by 0 bases, with 15 bases left in between. The CDR3 is 17 residues long. Germline V CDR1 and CDR2: ENHRY, SYGVKD. As DNA, the CDR3 is TGTGCCATCAGTGAGGGGACGGCGACGACTAGCACAGATACGCAGTATTTT. Translated: CAISEGTATTSTDTQYF.

About this clone: This likely traces to a read error, being one base from a far larger clone. The chain couples TRBV29-1 to TRBJ1-2, with D unresolved. Trimming took 7 bases from V and 2 from J, leaving 8 bases between them. Per germline, CDR1 SQVTM and CDR2 ANQGSEA. CDR3 size: 11 residues. The CDR3 nucleotides are TGCAGCGAGTCCTTAAACTATGGCTACACCTTC. Amino acids: CSESLNYGYTF.

This chain connects TRBV10-3 to TRBJ1-5; 9 bases are a match to TRBD1. From germline, CDR1 is ENHRY and CDR2 SYGVKD. The CDR3 loop spans 14 amino acids. Germline trimming cut 3 bases from V and 7 bases from J; bases unmatched to any gene: 4. The chain's CDR3 is CAISDSQGAQPQHF. For the CDR3, the DNA is TGTGCCATCAGTGATTCACAGGGGGCACAGCCCCAGCATTTT.

The chain has TRBV29-1 and TRBJ1-1; possible D gene TRBD1, 6 bases. Germline CDR1 reads SQVTM; CDR2 reads ANQGSEA. CDR3 length: 14 residues. Trimming took off 4 bases at V and 3 bases at J, with 15 bases between the two ends. Here the CDR3 DNA reads TGCAGCGTTGCAACAGGGCGTCGGGACACTGAAGCTTTCTTT. Protein product: CSVATGRRDTEAFF.

This clone occurred a few times. V gene TRBV11-2 combines with J gene TRBJ1-6; possibly TRBD1 for D (6 bases). The V gene's germline CDR1 is SGHAT and CDR2 FQNNGV. CDR3 length equals 15 residues. Trimming stripped 1 base from V and 8 bases from J, with 12 bases between. The CDR3 spells CASSLAWGPDSPLHF. The CDR3 DNA reads as TGTGCCAGCAGCTTAGCGTGGGGGCCGGATTCACCCCTCCACTTT.

This chain links TRBV20-1 with TRBJ2-5; D is undetermined. V gave up 6 bases and J gave up 1 base, with 3 bases separating them. CDR1 is DFQATT and CDR2 is SNEGSKA in the germline V gene (reference sequence). The CDR3 has 10 residues. CDR3 region: CSAPQETQYF. Here the CDR3 DNA reads TGCAGTGCGCCCCAAGAGACCCAGTACTTC.

The chain joins TRBV28 to TRBJ1-1; D is unclear. The V gene's germline CDR1 is MDHEN and CDR2 SYDVKM. CDR3 size: 19 residues. Trimming took off 5 bases at V and 1 base at J, with 26 bases between the two ends. The CDR3 sequence: CASSHRMAQRYNKNTEAFF. CDR3 coding DNA: TGTGCCAGCAGTCACCGGATGGCCCAGAGGTACAATAAGAACACTGAAGCTTTCTTT. Full variable domain (remainder filled in from reference TRBV28 and TRBJ1-1): DVKVTQSSRYLVKRTGEKVFLECVQDMDHENMFWYRQDPGLGLRLIYFSYDVKMKEKGDIPEGYSVSREKKERFSLILESASTNQTSMYLCASSHRMAQRYNKNTEAFFGQGTRLTVV.

The rearrangement links TRBV18 to TRBJ1-4, with TRBD1 as a possible D gene (5 bases). This CDR3 has 14 amino acids. Trimming cost V 6 bases and J 6 bases, with 14 bases left between them. The V gene's germline CDR1 is KGHSH and CDR2 LQKENI. CDR3 in DNA: TGTGCCAGCTCGCCCGAATCGGGGGATGAAAAACTGTTTTTT. Protein: CASSPESGDEKLFF.

V is TRBV6-1 and J is TRBJ2-2; D perhaps matches TRBD1 (5 bases). This CDR3 is built from 13 residues. Germline lookup yields CDR1 MNHNS and CDR2 SASEGT. V was clipped by 1 base and J by 6 bases, with 6 bases between them. CDR3 in DNA: TGTGCCAGCAGTGAAGGGGGCTCCGGGGAGCTGTTTTTT. This codes for CASSEGGSGELFF.

V and J are TRBV28 and TRBJ2-2; TRBD1 aligns across 9 bases. The germline gives CDR1 MDHEN, CDR2 SYDVKM. The trim removed 4 bases at V and 7 bases at J, leaving 7 bases unmatched. The CDR3 runs 15 residues. CDR3 nucleotides: TGTGCCAGCAGTTCCCGGGACAGGGTGAGCGGGGAGCTGTTTTTT. This translates into CASSSRDRVSGELFF.

The rearrangement links TRBV5-4 to TRBJ1-2; TRBD1 is a possible D gene (6 bases). CDR3 length: 14 residues. V shed 7 bases and J shed 7 bases, with 20 bases lying between them. Germline V lookup: CDR1 SGHNT, CDR2 YYREEE (reference sequence). The CDR3 protein is CASAAVPRGGGYTF. DNA for the CDR3: TGTGCCAGCGCCGCGGTTCCAAGGGGGGGTGGCTACACCTTC.

V is TRBV19 and J is TRBJ2-1; D not certain. From germline, CDR1 is LNHDA and CDR2 SQIVND (reference sequence). Trimming took off 3 bases at V and 0 bases at J, with 9 bases between the two ends. The CDR3 is 15 residues long. DNA of the CDR3: TGTGCCAGTAGTATGGTCCTGAGCTCCTACAATGAGCAGTTCTTC. This codes for CASSMVLSSYNEQFF. Filled out from reference TRBV19 and TRBJ2-1, the complete variable domain reads DGGITQSPKYLFRKEGQNVTLSCEQNLNHDAMYWYRQDPGQGLRLIYYSQIVNDFQKGDIAEGYSVSREKKESFPLTVTSAQKNPTAFYLCASSMVLSSYNEQFFGPGTRLTVL.

The chain links TRBV5-6 to TRBJ2-5; D is possibly TRBD1 or TRBD2 (5 bases each). Germline V gene sequence: CDR1 SGHDT, CDR2 YYEEEE. Between the trimmed V and J ends, which lost 6 bases and 5 bases, there was a span of 14 bases. The CDR3 sequence is 13 residues long. CDR3 amino acids: CASKYGAMETQYF. The DNA of the CDR3 is TGTGCCAGCAAGTACGGGGCGATGGAGACCCAGTACTTC.

This sequence joins TRBV28 and TRBJ2-7; the D gene could be TRBD1 or TRBD2 (5 bases each). CDR1 is MDHEN, CDR2 SYDVKM, per germline. Trimming left V 6 bases short and J 1 base short, with 13 bases between. CDR3 length: 14 amino acids. In nucleotides, the CDR3 is TGTGCCAGCAGCGGACCGGGGCAGTCCTACGAGCAGTACTTC. It yields the protein CASSGPGQSYEQYF.